This record covers a single T cell receptor (beta chain). The data are from a study of blood T cell repertoires in COVID-19. Study-wide background: Some COVID-19 samples were acute and others convalescent; all came from the United States, Italy and Spain. T cells, B-cell-depleted T cells, or PBMCs provided the cDNA or gDNA that served as material.

The authors' processing: From reference gene primer amplification, estimates of nucleated cell counts were derived. Method: immunoSEQ multiplex PCR; TCRdb's copy keeps in-frame clones and lacks some. V, J and clone size are those of that table, while D and trimming were read from the DNA. The table has fewer than 200,000 clones, 70% to 80% seen once. The V end lost 5 bases, the J end lost 4 bases, and 15 bases lay between the germline ends. Germline-derived CDR1 and CDR2 are LNHNV and YYDKDF (reference sequence). The length of the CDR3 is 15 residues. This TCR was sampled from a woman in her forties or fifties with active or convalescent COVID-19. The J gene is TRBJ2-1, the V gene TRBV15; perhaps TRBD1 as D (6 bases). Sequencing was done on a sample of peripheral blood. CDR3 nucleotides: TGTGCCACCAGCGGACCCCGGGACAATTACAATGAGCAGTTCTTC. Its protein product is CATSGPRDNYNEQFF.